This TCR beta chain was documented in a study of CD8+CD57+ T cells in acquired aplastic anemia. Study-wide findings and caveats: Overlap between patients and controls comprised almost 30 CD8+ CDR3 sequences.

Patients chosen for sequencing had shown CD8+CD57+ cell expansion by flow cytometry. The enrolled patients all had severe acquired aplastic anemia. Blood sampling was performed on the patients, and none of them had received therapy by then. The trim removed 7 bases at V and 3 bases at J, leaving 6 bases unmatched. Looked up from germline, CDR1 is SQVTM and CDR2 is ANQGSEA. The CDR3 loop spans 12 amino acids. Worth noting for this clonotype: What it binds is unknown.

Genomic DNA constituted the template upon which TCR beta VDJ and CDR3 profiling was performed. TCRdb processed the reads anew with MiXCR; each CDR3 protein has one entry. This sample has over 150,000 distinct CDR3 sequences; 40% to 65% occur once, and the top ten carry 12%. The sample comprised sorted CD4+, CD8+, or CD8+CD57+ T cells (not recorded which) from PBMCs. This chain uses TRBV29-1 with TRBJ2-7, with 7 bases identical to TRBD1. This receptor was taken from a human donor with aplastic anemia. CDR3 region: CSASGQRYEQYF. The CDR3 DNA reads TGCAGCGCCTCGGGACAGCGCTACGAGCAGTACTTC.